The entry that follows covers one T cell receptor (beta chain) sequence. Other DNA sequences in the same sample also yield this CDR3. This sample stems from a study of blood T cell repertoires in COVID-19. About the study: Researchers got acute and convalescent COVID-19 samples from the United States, Italy and Spain. T cells, B-cell-depleted T cells, or PBMCs supplied cDNA or gDNA.

In the original workflow: Estimation of nucleated cell counts was performed using reference gene primer amplification. TCRdb's table, derived via immunoSEQ multiplex PCR, lists solely in-frame clones and lacks some. V, J and clone size are taken as reported in that table, and D and trimming were inferred from the DNA itself. The sample includes about 160,000 clones, 65% to 85% seen only once; the top ten take about 3.5%. V lost 0 bases and J 6 bases, leaving 3 bases between the germline ends. The CDR3 runs to 12 residues. Germline lookup yields CDR1 SGDLS and CDR2 YYNGEE. Sequenced material: PBMCs or T cells enriched from blood (not recorded which). The J gene is TRBJ2-2, the V gene TRBV9; D call uncertain. The TCR was taken from a woman aged 50 to 60 in a cohort exposed to, infected with or recovered from COVID-19 (not recorded which). The CDR3 DNA is TGTGCCAGCAGCGTAGCCGCCGGGGAGCTGTTTTTT. It translates to CASSVAAGELFF.